The source of this T cell receptor beta chain is a study of regulatory dendritic cells for organ transplantation. Whole-study findings and limits: The most alloreactive TCR clonotypes were found in resting memory CD8+ cells.

A remark on this clone: Its antigen is not identified.

The protocol was immunoSEQ multiplex PCR, while the TCRdb copy is restricted to in-frame clones and leaves out a portion. Of about 30,000 clones listed, 82% are singletons. The sequenced sample was naive CD4+ T cells from blood. Stated subset: CD45RA+ naive T cells. The sequence was obtained from a human donor in good health.

CDR3 loop: CASSERGAERDVAKNIQYF. CDR3 DNA sequence: TGCGCCAGCAGTGAACGGGGGGCCGAAAGAGACGTAGCCAAAAACATTCAGTACTTC. This sequence joins TRBV10-1 and TRBJ2-4; a possible D gene is TRBD2 (7 bases). Looked up from germline, CDR1 is WNHNN and CDR2 is SYGVQD (reference sequence). The V gene lost 3 bases and the J gene lost 0 bases, with 21 bases spanning the gap. The CDR3 spans 19 residues.